This TCR beta chain stems from a study of CD8+ T cells in alopecia areata. The sequencing template was cDNA reverse transcribed from extracted RNA. Produced via immunoSEQ multiplex PCR; TCRdb's table is partial and in-frame only. The sample has 140,000 or so clones, approximately 50% seen once. This clone has a handful of counts. V dropped 4 bases and J dropped 0; count of bases not matched to a gene: 10. Per germline, CDR1 SGHDT and CDR2 YYEEEE. The CDR3 length is 18 residues. The TCR was taken from a human donor with alopecia areata. This rearrangement joins TRBV5-6 to TRBJ2-7; 13 bases are a match to TRBD2. The source was CD4+ T cells sorted from blood, collected at week 0. The CDR3 reads CASSGGLAGVVSSYEQYF. The CDR3 DNA sequence: TGTGCCAGCAGCGGAGGACTAGCGGGGGTCGTCAGCTCCTACGAGCAGTACTTC.